The entry below describes one TCR beta chain. CDR3 length equals 17 residues. Germline CDR1 and CDR2: SGHDN and FVKESK. Germline trimming cut 1 base from V and 6 bases from J; bases unmatched to any gene: 10. This specimen belongs to a study of blood T cell repertoires in COVID-19. For the study at large: Sample material is recorded as cDNA or gDNA derived from T cells, B-cell-depleted T cells, or PBMCs.

In the study's own analysis: Estimation of nucleated cell counts was performed using reference gene primer amplification. TCRdb's copy holds only in-frame clones and misses some; the assay was immunoSEQ multiplex PCR. The V and J calls and clone size were taken over from that table, and D and trimming were inferred from the DNA. The table includes around 220,000 clones, over 80% detected once. Sequencing input: peripheral blood. This TCR was sampled from a human donor in a cohort sampled during active COVID-19. The V call is TRBV14, the J call TRBJ2-2, with TRBD2 matching 8 bases. The CDR3 bases are TGTGCCAGCAGCCAAGCCCCAAGCGGGAGACTTCCCGGGGAGCTGTTTTTT. Its protein is CASSQAPSGRLPGELFF.